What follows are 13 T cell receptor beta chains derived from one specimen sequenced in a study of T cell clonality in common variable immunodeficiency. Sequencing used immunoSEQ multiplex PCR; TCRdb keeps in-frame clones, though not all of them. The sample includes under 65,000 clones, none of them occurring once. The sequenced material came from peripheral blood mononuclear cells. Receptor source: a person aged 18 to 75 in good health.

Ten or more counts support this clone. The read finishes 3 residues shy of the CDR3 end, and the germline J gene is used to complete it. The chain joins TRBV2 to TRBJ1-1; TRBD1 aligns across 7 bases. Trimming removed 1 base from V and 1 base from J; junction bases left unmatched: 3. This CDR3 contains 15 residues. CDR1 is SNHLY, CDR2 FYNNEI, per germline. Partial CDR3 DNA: TGTGCCAGCAGTGAAGTGACAGGGAAGAACACTGAA. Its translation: CASSEVTGKNTE. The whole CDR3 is CASSEVTGKNTEAFF. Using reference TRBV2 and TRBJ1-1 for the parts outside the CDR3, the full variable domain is EPEVTQTPSHQVTQMGQEVILRCVPISNHLYFYWYRQILGQKVEFLVSFYNNEISEKSEIFDDQFSVERPDGSNFTLKIRSTKLEDSAMYFCASSEVTGKNTEAFFGQGTRLTVV.

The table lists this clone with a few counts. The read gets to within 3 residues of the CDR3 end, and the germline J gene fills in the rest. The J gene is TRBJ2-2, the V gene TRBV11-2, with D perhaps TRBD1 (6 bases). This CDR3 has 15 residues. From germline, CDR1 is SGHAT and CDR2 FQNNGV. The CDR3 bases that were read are TGTGCCAGCAGCAAAACCGGGACAACTAATGAAAAG. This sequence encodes CASSKTGTTNEK. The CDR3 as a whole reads CASSKTGTTNEKLFF.

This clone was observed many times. The part of the CDR3 DNA that was read is TGTGCCAGCAGCCAAGACCCAGGGCGGTATAGCAATCAGCCC. Its translation is CASSQDPGRYSNQP. From start to end, the CDR3 is CASSQDPGRYSNQPQHF. The chain links TRBV2 to TRBJ1-5; D is perhaps TRBD1 (5 bases). The missing CDR3 end, 3 residues past where the read stops, is filled in from the germline J gene. This CDR3 region has 17 residues. The germline gives CDR1 SNHLY, CDR2 FYNNEI. V was pared by 6 bases and J by 0 bases, with 18 bases between.

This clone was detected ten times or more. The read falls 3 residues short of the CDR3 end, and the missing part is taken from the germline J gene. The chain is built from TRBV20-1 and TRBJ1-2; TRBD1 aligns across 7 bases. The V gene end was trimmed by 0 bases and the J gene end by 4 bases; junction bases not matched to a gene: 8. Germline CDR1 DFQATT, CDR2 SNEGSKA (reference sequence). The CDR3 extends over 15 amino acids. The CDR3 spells CSARDGGTELYGYTF. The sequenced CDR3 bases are TGCAGTGCTAGAGATGGGGGGACAGAACTCTATGGC.

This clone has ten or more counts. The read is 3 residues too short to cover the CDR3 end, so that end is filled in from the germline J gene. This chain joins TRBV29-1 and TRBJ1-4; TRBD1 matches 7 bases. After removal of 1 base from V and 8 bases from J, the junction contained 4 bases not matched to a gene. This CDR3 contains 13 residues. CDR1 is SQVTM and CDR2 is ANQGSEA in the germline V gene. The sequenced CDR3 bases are TGCAGCGTTGAAGTGGCAGGGGGAGAAAAA. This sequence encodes CSVEVAGGEK. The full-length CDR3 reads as CSVEVAGGEKLFF.

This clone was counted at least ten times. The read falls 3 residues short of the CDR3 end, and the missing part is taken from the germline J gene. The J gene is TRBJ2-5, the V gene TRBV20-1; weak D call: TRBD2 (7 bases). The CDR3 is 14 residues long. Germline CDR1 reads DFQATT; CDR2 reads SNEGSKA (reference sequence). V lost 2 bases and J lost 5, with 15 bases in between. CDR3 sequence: CSARKGGPTETQYF. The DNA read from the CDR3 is TGCAGTGCTAGAAAGGGGGGGCCCACGGAGACC.

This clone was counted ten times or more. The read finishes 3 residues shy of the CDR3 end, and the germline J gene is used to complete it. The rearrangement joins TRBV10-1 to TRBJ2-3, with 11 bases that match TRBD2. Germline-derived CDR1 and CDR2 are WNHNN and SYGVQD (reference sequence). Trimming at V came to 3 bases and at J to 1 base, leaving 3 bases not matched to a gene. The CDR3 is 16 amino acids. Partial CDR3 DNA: TGCGCCAGCAGTGACCTGACTAGCGGGGGCACAGATACG. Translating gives CASSDLTSGGTDT. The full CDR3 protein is CASSDLTSGGTDTQYF.

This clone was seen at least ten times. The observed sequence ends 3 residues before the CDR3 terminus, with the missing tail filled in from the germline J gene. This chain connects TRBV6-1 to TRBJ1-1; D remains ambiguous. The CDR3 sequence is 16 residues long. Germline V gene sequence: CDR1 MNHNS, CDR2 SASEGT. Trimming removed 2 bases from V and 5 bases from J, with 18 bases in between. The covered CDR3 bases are TGTGCCAGCAGTGAAAATCTAGTCGGTCTTGGGACTGAA. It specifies CASSENLVGLGTE. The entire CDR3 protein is CASSENLVGLGTEAFF.

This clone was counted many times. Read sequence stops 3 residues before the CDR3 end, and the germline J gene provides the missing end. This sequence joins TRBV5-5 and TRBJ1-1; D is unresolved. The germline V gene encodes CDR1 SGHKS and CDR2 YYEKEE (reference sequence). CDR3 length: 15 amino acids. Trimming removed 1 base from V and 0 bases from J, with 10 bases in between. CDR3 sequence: CASSLLSIVNTEAFF. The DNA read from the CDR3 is TGTGCCAGCAGCTTGTTAAGTATAGTGAACACTGAA.

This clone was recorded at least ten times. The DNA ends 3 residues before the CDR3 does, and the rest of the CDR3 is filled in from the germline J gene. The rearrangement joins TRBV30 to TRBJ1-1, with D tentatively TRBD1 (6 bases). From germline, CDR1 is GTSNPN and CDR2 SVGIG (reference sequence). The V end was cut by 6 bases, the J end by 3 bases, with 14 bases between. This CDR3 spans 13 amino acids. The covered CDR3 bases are TGTGCCTGTCTCCGGACAGAAGACACTGAA. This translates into CACLRTEDTE. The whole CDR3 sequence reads CACLRTEDTEAFF.

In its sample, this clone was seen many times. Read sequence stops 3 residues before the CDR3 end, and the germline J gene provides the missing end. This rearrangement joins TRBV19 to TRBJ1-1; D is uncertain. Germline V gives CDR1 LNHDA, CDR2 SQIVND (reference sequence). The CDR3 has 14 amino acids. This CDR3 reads CASSIGPSAIEAFF. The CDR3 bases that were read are TGTGCCAGTAGTATAGGCCCCTCTGCGATCGAA.

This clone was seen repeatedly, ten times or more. The CDR3 spells CSARDSREVQPQHF. The CDR3 DNA, read in part, is TGCAGTGCTAGAGATAGCAGGGAAGTTCAGCCC. The V call is TRBV20-1, the J call TRBJ1-5, with a weak D call TRBD1 (5 bases). The read comes to an end 3 residues before the CDR3 does, leaving the germline J gene to fill in the end. The CDR3 has 14 amino acids. The germline V gene has CDR1 DFQATT and CDR2 SNEGSKA (reference sequence). V lost 0 bases, J lost 6 bases, and 12 bases lay in between.

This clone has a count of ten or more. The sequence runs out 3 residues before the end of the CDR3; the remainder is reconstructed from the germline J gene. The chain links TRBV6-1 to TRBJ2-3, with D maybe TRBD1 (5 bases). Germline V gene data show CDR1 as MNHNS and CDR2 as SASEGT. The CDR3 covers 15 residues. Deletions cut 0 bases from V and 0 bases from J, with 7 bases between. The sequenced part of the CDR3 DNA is TGTGCCAGCAGTGAAGCTAGGGGTAGCACAGATACG. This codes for CASSEARGSTDT. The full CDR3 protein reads CASSEARGSTDTQYF.